The next 23 T cell receptor beta chains were all read from a single sample in a study of OX40 agonist ivuxolimab in advanced cancers. Measured with immunoSEQ multiplex PCR; TCRdb has only the in-frame clones, and not every one. The table has 81,000 or so clones, 90% to 95% seen once. The source material was CD4+ or CD8+ T cells sorted from blood, sampled in a trial of the OX40 agonist ivuxolimab. The receptor source for this set is an adult with an advanced solid tumor such as melanoma, head and neck, liver or kidney cancer.

V and J are TRBV27 and TRBJ1-2, with 7 bases aligning to TRBD1. Germline V gene data show CDR1 as MNHEY and CDR2 as SMNVEV (reference sequence). J lost 0 bases, V lost 6 bases, and 7 bases had no gene match. The CDR3 covers 15 residues. The CDR3 DNA sequence: TGTGCCAGCAGACTTCGACAGGGCTCTAACTATGGCTACACCTTC. It yields the protein CASRLRQGSNYGYTF.

The chain carries TRBV27 and TRBJ2-1, with 13 bases fitting TRBD2. The V gene end was trimmed by 5 bases and the J gene end by 7 bases; junction bases not matched to a gene: 8. Germline values: CDR1 MNHEY, CDR2 SMNVEV (reference sequence). The CDR3 runs to 16 residues. CDR3 amino acids: CASSARTSGSGNEQFF. In DNA, the CDR3 is TGTGCCAGCAGTGCCAGGACTAGCGGGAGTGGAAATGAGCAGTTCTTC.

V and J are TRBV7-9 and TRBJ2-2; 8 bases are a match to TRBD2. Germline V gene lookup returns CDR1 SEHNR and CDR2 FQNEAQ (reference sequence). After removal of 5 bases from V and 1 base from J, the junction contained 6 bases not matched to a gene. This CDR3 has 16 amino acids. CDR3 sequence reads: CASSPETSVNTGELFF. CDR3 DNA sequence: TGTGCCAGCAGCCCGGAGACTAGCGTGAACACCGGGGAGCTGTTTTTT. Filled out from reference TRBV7-9 and TRBJ2-2, the complete variable domain reads DTGVSQNPRHKITKRGQNVTFRCDPISEHNRLYWYRQTLGQGPEFLTYFQNEAQLEKSRLLSDRFSAERPKGSFSTLEIQRTEQGDSAMYLCASSPETSVNTGELFFGEGSRLTVL.

The V call is TRBV6-5, the J call TRBJ2-7, with no clear D. The CDR3 runs to 12 residues. Trimming left V 6 bases short and J 5 bases short, with 11 bases between. Germline-derived CDR1 and CDR2 are MNHEY and SVGAGI. CDR3 nucleotides: TGTGCCAGCAGCCCCTCGGCCCACGAGCAGTACTTC. Its translation is CASSPSAHEQYF.

This chain connects TRBV5-1 to TRBJ2-7; D not certain. Per the germline V gene, CDR1 is SGHRS and CDR2 is YFSETQ. The CDR3 spans 15 residues. V shed 4 bases and J shed 0 bases, with 14 bases lying between them. This chain's CDR3 is CASSATGYSSYEQYF. CDR3 nucleotide sequence: TGCGCCAGCAGCGCCACGGGTTATAGCTCCTACGAGCAGTACTTC.

The CDR3 nucleotides are TGCGCCAGCAGCCAAGAGAGGAGGACAACCTACGAGCAGTACTTC. This translates into CASSQERRTTYEQYF. This sequence joins TRBV4-1 and TRBJ2-7; the D call may be TRBD1 or TRBD2 (5 bases each). V was trimmed by 0 bases and J by 2 bases, leaving 11 bases between them. The CDR3 has 15 amino acids. The germline gives CDR1 MGHRA, CDR2 YSYEKL.

The V and J genes are TRBV4-3 and TRBJ2-5; no firm D call. The J call is in doubt because the DNA end fits TRBJ2-7 better. The germline V gene encodes CDR1 LGHNA and CDR2 YSLEER. The CDR3 contains 14 residues. In DNA form, the CDR3 reads TGCGCCAGCAGCCAATCATTGCTCACCTACGAGCAGTACTTC. Translation: CASSQSLLTYEQYF.

The chain carries TRBV19 and TRBJ2-7; D uncertain. Trimming took 6 bases from V and 5 from J, leaving 14 bases between them. CDR1 is LNHDA, CDR2 SQIVND, per germline (reference sequence). This CDR3 is 13 amino acids long. The CDR3 loop is CASSLRKVDEQYF. The CDR3 coding sequence is TGTGCCAGTAGCCTCAGGAAGGTGGACGAGCAGTACTTC.

CDR3 sequence: CASTLGTGGHYEQYF. DNA of the CDR3: TGCGCCAGCACCCTGGGGACAGGGGGGCACTACGAGCAGTACTTC. The chain has TRBV5-1 and TRBJ2-7; 11 positions agree with TRBD1. V was pared by 6 bases and J by 3 bases, with 8 bases of the junction left unmatched. This CDR3 is built from 15 residues. CDR1 and CDR2 (germline): SGHRS, YFSETQ.

This clone has just one count. This chain links TRBV10-3 with TRBJ2-6, with D hard to call. This CDR3 has 13 amino acids. Germline-derived CDR1 and CDR2 are ENHRY and SYGVKD. V was pared by 10 bases and J by 2 bases, with 9 bases between. CDR3 protein: CASERPGANVLTF. Written as DNA, the CDR3 is TGTGCCAGCGAGAGACCTGGGGCCAACGTCCTGACTTTC.

This rearrangement joins TRBV6-5 to TRBJ1-4; D not certain. Trimming took off 2 bases at V and 0 bases at J, with 10 bases between the two ends. The CDR3 is 16 amino acids. Germline V gives CDR1 MNHEY, CDR2 SVGAGI. CDR3 in amino acids: CASSYGVTTTNEKLFF. The CDR3 DNA follows: TGTGCCAGCAGTTACGGGGTGACAACAACTAATGAAAAACTGTTTTTT.

The chain carries TRBV7-2 and TRBJ2-3, with TRBD2 as a possible D gene (6 bases). This CDR3 contains 17 residues. Germline V gives CDR1 SGHTA, CDR2 FQGNSA. V lost 6 bases and J 1 base, leaving 20 bases between the germline ends. As DNA, the CDR3 is TGTGCCAGCAGTCATTTTCGCACTAGCAGAGGCACAGATACGCAGTATTTT. Translated, it gives CASSHFRTSRGTDTQYF. The variable domain in full, with the rest retrieved from reference TRBV7-2 and TRBJ2-3, is GAGVSQSPSNKVTEKGKDVELRCDPISGHTALYWYRQSLGQGLEFLIYFQGNSAPDKSGLPSDRFSAERTGGSVSTLTIQRTQQEDSAVYLCASSHFRTSRGTDTQYFGPGTRLTVL.

The rearrangement joins TRBV7-9 to TRBJ2-7, with D perhaps assigned TRBD1 or TRBD2 (6 bases each). The CDR3 consists of 14 residues. CDR1 SEHNR and CDR2 FQNEAQ come from the germline V gene (reference sequence). The V end lost 3 bases, the J end lost 4 bases, and 13 bases lay between the germline ends. CDR3 amino acids: CASSFSGARYEQYF. The CDR3 DNA follows: TGTGCCAGCAGCTTTTCGGGGGCTAGGTACGAGCAGTACTTC.

The CDR3 coding sequence is TGTGCCACCAGCAGAGCGGGAATTGGCTACGAGCAGTACTTC. This codes for CATSRAGIGYEQYF. The gene calls are TRBV15 and TRBJ2-7; D may be TRBD2 (5 bases). The CDR3 spans 14 residues. The germline gives CDR1 LNHNV, CDR2 YYDKDF (reference sequence). Trimming pared 1 base from V and 3 bases from J, leaving 10 bases between.

The V gene is TRBV7-6, the J gene TRBJ2-7; 8 bases agree with TRBD1. This CDR3 region has 14 residues. Unmatched junction bases numbered 6, after V lost 6 bases and J lost 2 bases. Germline CDR1 and CDR2: SGHVS and FNYEAQ. CDR3 protein: CASSSGQGTYEQYF. CDR3 in DNA: TGTGCCAGCAGTTCTGGACAGGGAACCTACGAGCAGTACTTC.

The CDR3 bases are TGTGCCAGCAGCGTAAGGAGTGAGGATGAGCAGTTCTTC. Protein product: CASSVRSEDEQFF. The chain links TRBV9 to TRBJ2-1, with D unclear. The ends were cut back, 1 base at V and 8 bases at J, with 10 bases in the middle. This CDR3 comprises 13 residues. Germline values: CDR1 SGDLS, CDR2 YYNGEE.

This clone was counted between two and nine times. The rearrangement uses TRBV28 and TRBJ2-1; 7 bases match TRBD2. There are 14 residues in the CDR3. Trimming removed 2 bases from V and 7 bases from J; junction bases left unmatched: 5. Looked up from germline, CDR1 is MDHEN and CDR2 is SYDVKM. The CDR3 DNA is TGTGCCAGCAGTTTAGCGGGGGTTGGGAATGAGCAGTTCTTC. Translated, it gives CASSLAGVGNEQFF.

The chain is built from TRBV29-1 and TRBJ2-7; D unresolved. The CDR3 covers 12 residues. The germline V and J ends were trimmed by 3 bases and 3 bases, with 9 bases remaining between them. Per the germline V gene, CDR1 is SQVTM and CDR2 is ANQGSEA. This chain's CDR3 is CSVEVADYEQYF. For the CDR3, the DNA is TGCAGCGTTGAGGTGGCGGACTACGAGCAGTACTTC.

The chain links TRBV9 to TRBJ1-2, with 7 bases that match TRBD1. The CDR3 has 15 amino acids. The V and J ends lost 3 bases and 0 bases, in that order; junction bases with no gene match: 5. Germline V gives CDR1 SGDLS, CDR2 YYNGEE. DNA of the CDR3: TGTGCCAGCAGCGCGGGACAGAAGGCTAACTATGGCTACACCTTC. This sequence encodes CASSAGQKANYGYTF.

This clone has only one observation. The chain combines TRBV7-2 with TRBJ1-1; no clear D gene. Trimming took 6 bases from V and 1 from J, leaving 6 bases between them. The CDR3 is 12 amino acids. Germline V gene sequence: CDR1 SGHTA, CDR2 FQGNSA. The chain's CDR3 is CASRSWNTEAFF. The DNA of the CDR3 is TGTGCCAGCAGAAGCTGGAACACTGAAGCTTTCTTT. The variable domain in full, with the rest retrieved from reference TRBV7-2 and TRBJ1-1, is GAGVSQSPSNKVTEKGKDVELRCDPISGHTALYWYRQSLGQGLEFLIYFQGNSAPDKSGLPSDRFSAERTGGSVSTLTIQRTQQEDSAVYLCASRSWNTEAFFGQGTRLTVV.

The J gene is TRBJ1-2, the V gene TRBV9; the match to TRBD1 covers 7 bases. V trimming: 5 bases; J trimming: 5 bases; junction bases outside the gene matches: 21. This CDR3 spans 18 amino acids. Germline V gene data show CDR1 as SGDLS and CDR2 as YYNGEE. In DNA, the CDR3 is TGTGCCAGCAGGCTGACTTCCCCGGTAGGGGGCCCCTCTTATGGCTACACCTTC. Translated, it gives CASRLTSPVGGPSYGYTF.

This sequence joins TRBV7-2 and TRBJ1-5; possible D gene TRBD1, 5 bases. This CDR3 comprises 15 residues. From germline, CDR1 is SGHTA and CDR2 FQGNSA. With 2 bases removed from V and 1 base from J, the gap between germline ends came to 9 bases. CDR3 DNA: TGTGCCAGCAGCTTATGGGGGTCAAGCAATCAGCCCCAGCATTTT. Protein product: CASSLWGSSNQPQHF.

The V and J genes are TRBV29-1 and TRBJ2-2; D possibly corresponds to TRBD2 (5 bases). Deletions cut 1 base from V and 0 bases from J, with 6 bases between. This CDR3 has 14 residues. From germline, CDR1 is SQVTM and CDR2 ANQGSEA. CDR3 region: CSVEGLSNTGELFF. In DNA form, the CDR3 reads TGCAGCGTTGAAGGACTATCGAACACCGGGGAGCTGTTTTTT.